The 3 T cell receptor beta chains below all came from one sample that was sequenced in a study of blood T cells in healthy people across ages. A second roughly 6 to 11 cycle PCR used barcoded and J-beta primers. In TCRdb, the 5' RACE reads were re-called with MiXCR into one record per CDR3 protein. Here the sample spans 1.5 million to 2 million distinct CDR3 sequences, around half being singletons. Sequencing was performed on blood. The source is a woman aged 40 to 50 in good health.

This clonotype was seen more than once but under ten times. The V call is TRBV25-1, the J call TRBJ2-1, with 9 bases fitting TRBD1. This CDR3 has 13 amino acids. V dropped 8 bases and J dropped 5; count of bases not matched to a gene: 4. The germline V gene encodes CDR1 MGHDK and CDR2 SYGVNS. The CDR3 here is CASRDRAHNEQFF. CDR3 nucleotide sequence: TGTGCCAGCCGGGACAGGGCCCACAATGAGCAGTTCTTC.

This clonotype was picked up a small number of times. The genes are TRBV4-1 and TRBJ2-5, with D unclear. The CDR3 runs 12 residues. CDR1 is MGHRA, CDR2 YSYEKL, per germline. The ends were cut back, 0 bases at V and 7 bases at J, with 6 bases in the middle. The DNA for the CDR3 is TGCGCCAGCAGCCAAGATGATGTGACCCAGTACTTC. Protein sequence: CASSQDDVTQYF.

This clonotype turned up a few times. The chain recombines TRBV29-1 with TRBJ2-3; 13 bases are shared with TRBD2. CDR3 length equals 18 residues. V lost 7 bases, J lost 0 bases, and 13 bases stayed unmatched. CDR1 SQVTM and CDR2 ANQGSEA come from the germline V gene. CDR3 sequence reads: CSAGGLAGAVTSTDTQYF. The CDR3 DNA follows: TGCAGCGCCGGAGGACTAGCGGGGGCCGTTACTAGCACAGATACGCAGTATTTT.